The entry below gives a single T cell receptor beta chain sequence along with its context. No cognate antigen has been identified for it. The germline gene is not matched at one end of the junction; a read error may be the cause. Only healthy Caucasian donors were included. Three pairs of female monozygotic twins, all aged 18 to 29 years, were included in the twin cohort. The RNA used for TCR libraries was isolated from peripheral blood mononuclear cells. The record originates from a study of identical twins (dated by TCRdb to about 2016). Some background on the complete study: TCR alpha and beta repertoires from monozygotic twins, unrelated adults of various ages and cord blood were deep-sequenced to test whether fetal clonotypes persist. To rule out contamination, the twin experiments were replicated at different times with different library preparation protocols.

Receptor amplification or capture employed 5' RACE. These reads were obtained on an Illumina HiSeq 2000. A universal primer binding site was added through template switching, and the final cDNA carried a unique molecular identifier so that TCR cDNA molecules could be counted accurately. Specific primers in the conserved constant-segment region were used to synthesize first-strand cDNA for TCR alpha and beta chains. Each cDNA library was double barcoded, with a SMART-Mk sample barcode plus Illumina barcodes, to control for contamination. TruSeq adapter sequences, together with Illumina sample barcodes, were added in two successive PCR steps. The TCR alpha and beta cDNA libraries were sequenced on the Illumina HiSeq platform using custom primers. Per the source publication's procedure: Raw reads were processed with MiGEC to extract unique molecular identifiers, and MiXCR was used to determine CDR3 positions. For each individual, recombination models were inferred using an EM algorithm with the repgenHMM and IGoR tools. Shared clonotype analysis was performed with the tcR package in R, normalizing sharing by the product of cloneset sizes. To study raw recombination free of thymic and clonal selection effects, out-of-frame nonproductive sequences were analyzed. The public reads were quality trimmed at Q25 with fastp and then assembled into clones with MiXCR by TCRdb, keeping productive beta chains. Rows with one shared CDR3 protein collapse into an entry with the most common genes and DNA. Clone size and V and J calls follow TCRdb, not the original study. The sample includes nearly 650,000 distinct CDR3 sequences, with under 8.5% observed a single time. The ten largest clones capture around 1.6% of the sample.

The CDR3 sequence holds 12 residues, the cysteine and phenylalanine included. This entry keeps only the CDR3 DNA: 36 bases, framed from base 1. CDR1 is given as SGHDN and CDR2 as FVKESK, both from the germline V gene. Overall results and qualifications from the work: A weaker excess of twin sharing was found in beta out-of-frame sequences because the signal-to-noise ratio was lowered by fewer shared sequences. Zero-insertion analyses could be partly confounded by invariant T cells such as MAIT and iNKT, though diverse VJ usage argued against such confounding for most clonotypes. In monozygotic twins, out-of-frame TCR alpha sharing was systematically underestimated by recombination models, although the models agreed with sharing between unrelated individuals. Compared with coincidental sharing between unrelated individuals, out-of-frame TCR alpha sequences shared between twins showed an excess of sequences with low generation probability. Conclusions relied on cross-sectional statistical analysis, since the same donors could not be followed over many years. Fewer insertions were carried by abundant cord blood beta clonotypes; a weaker similar trend was observed in young adult naive repertoires, while no such trend was observed in memory repertoires.

These data also featured in a second study, about yellow fever vaccine responses in identical twins. That second report states: According to the authors, in identical twins the way T cells responded to vaccination appeared partly convergent and partly personalized. The study precisely tracked vaccine-responding T cell clones in identical twins.

Sample: PBMCs. The sequence links TRBV14 to TRBJ1-1; a tentative D call is TRBD1 (5 bases match). This receptor was obtained from a young woman in good health. The DNA sequence is TGTGCCAGCAGCCAAGCTTCAGGAGGGGCGGTCTTT. Protein translation: CASSQASGGAVF. The full variable domain, completed from the reference TRBV14 and TRBJ1-1 proteins outside the CDR3, reads EAGVTQFPSHSVIEKGQTVTLRCDPISGHDNLYWYRRVMGKEIKFLLHFVKESKQDESGMPNNRFLAERTGGTYSTLKVQPAELEDSGVYFCASSQASGGAVFGQGTRLTVV.